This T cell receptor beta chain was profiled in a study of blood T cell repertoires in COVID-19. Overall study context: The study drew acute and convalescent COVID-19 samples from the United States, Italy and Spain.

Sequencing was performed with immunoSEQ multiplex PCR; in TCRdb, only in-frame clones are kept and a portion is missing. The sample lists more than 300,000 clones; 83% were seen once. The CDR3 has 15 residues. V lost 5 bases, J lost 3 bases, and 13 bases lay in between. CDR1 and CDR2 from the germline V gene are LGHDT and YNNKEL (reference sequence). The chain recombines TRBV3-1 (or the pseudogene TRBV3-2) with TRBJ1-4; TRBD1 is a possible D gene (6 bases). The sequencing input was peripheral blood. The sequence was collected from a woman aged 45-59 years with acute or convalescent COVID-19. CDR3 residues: CASSSTSGANEKLFF. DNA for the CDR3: TGTGCCAGCAGCTCTACCTCAGGGGCTAATGAAAAACTGTTTTTT.